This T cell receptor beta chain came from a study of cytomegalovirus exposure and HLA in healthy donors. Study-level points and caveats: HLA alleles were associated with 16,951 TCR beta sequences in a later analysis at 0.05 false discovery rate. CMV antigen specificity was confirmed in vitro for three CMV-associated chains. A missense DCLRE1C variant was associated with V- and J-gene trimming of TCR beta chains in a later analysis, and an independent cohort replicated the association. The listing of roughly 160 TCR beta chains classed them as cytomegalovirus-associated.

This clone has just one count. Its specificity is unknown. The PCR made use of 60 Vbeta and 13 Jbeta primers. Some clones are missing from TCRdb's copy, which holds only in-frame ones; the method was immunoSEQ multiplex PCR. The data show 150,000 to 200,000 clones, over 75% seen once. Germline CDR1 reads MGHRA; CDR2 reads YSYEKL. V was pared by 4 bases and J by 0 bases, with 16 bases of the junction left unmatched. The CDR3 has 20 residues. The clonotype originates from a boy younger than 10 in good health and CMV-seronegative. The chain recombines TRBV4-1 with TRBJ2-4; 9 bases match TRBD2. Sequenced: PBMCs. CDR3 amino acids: CASSRPGPTAGGIAKNIQYF. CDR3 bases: TGCGCCAGCAGCCGGCCCGGACCGACAGCGGGGGGAATAGCCAAAAACATTCAGTACTTC.